One TCR beta chain is described in this entry. The CDR3 runs 16 residues. CDR1 and CDR2 from the germline V gene are LNHNV and YYDKDF (reference sequence). V was clipped by 5 bases and J by 2 bases, with 16 bases between them. The data were obtained in a study of T cell changes during pregnancy in multiple sclerosis. The repertoire was sequenced with immunoSEQ multiplex PCR; TCRdb's copy has only in-frame clones and lacks some. The sample includes 100,000 or so clones, approximately 90% of them seen just once. Sequenced here: peripheral blood, sampled after pregnancy. This sequence was found in a female donor with multiple sclerosis, enrolled in a pregnancy study. The rearrangement joins TRBV15 to TRBJ1-5; maybe TRBD1 (5 bases). The CDR3 loop reads CATSGVGTEGNQPQHF. The CDR3 DNA sequence: TGTGCCACCAGCGGAGTCGGGACTGAGGGCAATCAGCCCCAGCATTTT.